A selection of T cell receptor beta chains follows, all from one sample in a study of shared T cell receptors in the human thymus. Generated by immunoSEQ multiplex PCR, the TCRdb table keeps only in-frame clones and is missing some. The data hold about 710,000 clones, with approximately 87% observed a single time. The same sample was also studied in work on human thymus T cells.

Sequencing was carried out using thymocytes. The source of these receptors is a boy younger than two with a congenital heart defect. The CDR3 runs from the conserved cysteine through the conserved F or W. The order of the fields is V gene, clone size, J gene, D gene, CDR3 DNA, CDR3 protein. The D gene is left open where the match is weak. The listing skips clone size in some rows; elsewhere it reads once, few, many or a size class.

>TRBV28|-|TRBJ1-1|-
TGTGCCAGCAGTTTCGGACACGCAGCCATCTACACTGAAGCTTTCTTT
CASSFGHAAIYTEAFF
>TRBV14|-|TRBJ2-1|-
TGTGCCAGCAGCTCCGGGAGCCGCTACAATGAGCAGTTCTTC
CASSSGSRYNEQFF
>TRBV28|-|TRBJ1-1|TRBD1
TGTGCCAGCAGTCCCCAGGGGGTTTTGGCTGAAGCTTTCTTT
CASSPQGVLAEAFF
>TRBV19|-|TRBJ2-7|-
TGTGCCAGTAGTAAATGGACAGTAGGCTACGAGCAGTACTTC
CASSKWTVGYEQYF
>TRBV28|few|TRBJ1-4|-
TGTGCCAGCAGTTTCCCCGACCGGGTTAGGGAAAAACTGTTTTTT
CASSFPDRVREKLFF
>TRBV4-1|-|TRBJ1-4|TRBD1
TGCGCCAGCAGCCAAGTAAAGCTCGAAAGCCTCCGGGACAGGAATAATGAAAAACTGTTTTTT
CASSQVKLESLRDRNNEKLFF
>TRBV30|-|TRBJ1-2|TRBD1
TGTGCATCGGCCCGGACAGGGAGACCTAATTATCGACTTGGCTACACCTTC
CASARTGRPNYRLGYTF
>TRBV4-3|-|TRBJ2-7|-
TGCGCCAGCAGCCAAGGTCAGCTAGGGCAGGGGTTACACGAGCAGTACTTC
CASSQGQLGQGLHEQYF
>TRBV7-2|-|TRBJ2-5|-
TGTGCCAGCAGCTTCGTAGACAGCCAAGAGACCCAGTACTTC
CASSFVDSQETQYF
>TRBV15|-|TRBJ1-3|-
TGTGCCACCAGCAGGACAGACTCTGGAAACACCATATATTTT
CATSRTDSGNTIYF
>TRBV6-1|-|TRBJ2-7|TRBD1
TGTGCCAGCAGTCGGGGGTCGGACAGGGTCTACGAGCAGTACTTC
CASSRGSDRVYEQYF
>TRBV7-8|-|TRBJ2-5|TRBD2
TGTGCCACCCAGATCGCGACTAGCGGGGAGGAGACCCAGTACTTC
CATQIATSGEETQYF
>TRBV5-1|-|TRBJ1-2|TRBD1
TGCGCCAGCAGCTTGTCTGGACAGGGCGGTGACTATGGCTACACCTTC
CASSLSGQGGDYGYTF
>TRBV4-1|-|TRBJ2-2|-
TGCGCCAGCAGCCAAAAACACAAAACCGGGGAGCTGTTTTTT
CASSQKHKTGELFF
>TRBV5-1|-|TRBJ1-4|-
TGCGCCAGCAGCTTGTGGGAGGCGGCTAATGAAAAACTGTTTTTT
CASSLWEAANEKLFF
>TRBV2|-|TRBJ1-1|-
TGTGCCAGCAGTGAAGAGGGAGGGTTAACTGAAGCTTTCTTT
CASSEEGGLTEAFF
>TRBV6-1|-|TRBJ1-3|-
TGTGCCAGCAGTCTACAGGGTTTCTCTGGAAACACCATATATTTT
CASSLQGFSGNTIYF
>TRBV27|-|TRBJ1-5|-
TGTGCCAGCAGTCCCACAGGGAGGCCCCAGCATTTT
CASSPTGRPQHF